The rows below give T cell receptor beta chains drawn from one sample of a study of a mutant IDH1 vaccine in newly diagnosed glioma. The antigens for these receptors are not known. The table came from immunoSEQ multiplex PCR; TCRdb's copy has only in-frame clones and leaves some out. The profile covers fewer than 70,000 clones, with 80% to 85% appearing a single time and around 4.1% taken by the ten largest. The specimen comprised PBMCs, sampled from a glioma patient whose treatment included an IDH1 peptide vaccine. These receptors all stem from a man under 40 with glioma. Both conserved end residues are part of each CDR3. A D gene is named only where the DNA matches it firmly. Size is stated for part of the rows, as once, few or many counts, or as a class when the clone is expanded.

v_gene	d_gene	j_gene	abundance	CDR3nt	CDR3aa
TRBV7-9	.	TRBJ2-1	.	TGTGCCAGCAGCTACCCCGTCGATGAGCAGTTCTTC	CASSYPVDEQFF
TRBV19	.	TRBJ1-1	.	TGTGCCAGTAGTGTAGGGAAGACCACTGAAGCTTTCTTT	CASSVGKTTEAFF
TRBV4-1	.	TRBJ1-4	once	TGCGCCAGCAGCCAAGCTGGGGGTAATGAAAAACTGTTTTTT	CASSQAGGNEKLFF
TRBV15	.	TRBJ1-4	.	TGTGCCACCAGCCCTAAGATTAACCCTAATGAAAAACTGTTTTTT	CATSPKINPNEKLFF
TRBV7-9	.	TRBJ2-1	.	TGTGCCAGCAGCCGAATCCAGGGTGCGGATGGTGAGCAGTTCTTC	CASSRIQGADGEQFF
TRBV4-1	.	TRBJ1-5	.	TGCGCCAGCAGCCAAGGTCCCCCCGGTCAGCCCCAGCATTTT	CASSQGPPGQPQHF
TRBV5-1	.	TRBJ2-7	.	TGCGCCAGCAGCTTGATGGGGAGGGACAAGGGCTACGAGCAGTACTTC	CASSLMGRDKGYEQYF
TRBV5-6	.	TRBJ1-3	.	TGTGCCAGCAGCTTGGTGGGGAAACGGGGCTCTGGAAACACCATATATTTT	CASSLVGKRGSGNTIYF
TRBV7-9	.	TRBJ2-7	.	TGTGCCAGCAGCTTAGCAGGGATCTCCTACGAGCAGTACTTC	CASSLAGISYEQYF
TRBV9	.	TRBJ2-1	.	TGTGCCAGCAGCGTAGAAACTTACAATGAGCAGTTCTTC	CASSVETYNEQFF
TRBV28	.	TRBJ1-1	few	TGTGCCAGCAGCTCGATTTGGGCCAACACTGAAGCTTTCTTT	CASSSIWANTEAFF
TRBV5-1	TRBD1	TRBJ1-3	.	TGCGCCAGCAAAACAGGCGGGACAGGGGGAAACACCATATATTTT	CASKTGGTGGNTIYF
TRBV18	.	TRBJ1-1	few	TGTGCCAGCTCACCACAAAGAACTGAAGCTTTCTTT	CASSPQRTEAFF
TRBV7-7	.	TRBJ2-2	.	TGTGCCAGCAGTACGAAACCCACCGGGGAGCTGTTTTTT	CASSTKPTGELFF
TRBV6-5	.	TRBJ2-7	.	TGTGCCAGCAGTTACTCGACTGGGGCACCCTACGAGCAGTACTTC	CASSYSTGAPYEQYF
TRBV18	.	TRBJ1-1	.	TGTGCCAGCTCACGCACGAACACTGAAGCTTTCTTT	CASSRTNTEAFF
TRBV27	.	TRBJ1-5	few	TGTGCCAGTAGGCCTTTCAGCAATCAGCCCCAGCATTTT	CASRPFSNQPQHF
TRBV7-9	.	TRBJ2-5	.	TGTGCCAGCAGCTCCCAAGAGACCCAGTACTTC	CASSSQETQYF
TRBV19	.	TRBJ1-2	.	TGTGCCAGTAGTCCCCCCGAACGGCTTAACTATGGCTACACCTTC	CASSPPERLNYGYTF
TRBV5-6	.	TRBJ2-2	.	TGTGCCAGCAGCCCGGGGACGGGGAACACCGGGGAGCTGTTTTTT	CASSPGTGNTGELFF
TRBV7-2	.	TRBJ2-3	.	TGTGCCAGCAGCTTAGCGGTCGCCCCCACAGATACGCAGTATTTT	CASSLAVAPTDTQYF
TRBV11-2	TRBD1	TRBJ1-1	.	TGTGCCAGCAGCGAGGGGACAGGGGGCGCGAATCACTTCGGAGCTTTCTTT	CASSEGTGGANHFGAFF
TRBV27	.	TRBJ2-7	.	TGTGCCAGCGGGTCGGGACAAACGGCCGAGCAGTACTTC	CASGSGQTAEQYF
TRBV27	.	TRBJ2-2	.	TGTGCCAGCAGTTCCTCCGGGGGAACCGGGGAGCTGTTTTTT	CASSSSGGTGELFF
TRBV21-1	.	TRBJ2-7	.	TGTGCCAGCAGCAAACAAAGCGGGGGGGCCGGATACGAGCAGTACTTC	CASSKQSGGAGYEQYF
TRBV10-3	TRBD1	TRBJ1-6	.	TGTGCCATCCGGGGACAGCCGATTACACCCCTCCACTTT	CAIRGQPITPLHF
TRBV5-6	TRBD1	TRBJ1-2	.	TGTGCCAGCAGCTGGGGGACAGGGGCCTCCGCCTACACCTTC	CASSWGTGASAYTF
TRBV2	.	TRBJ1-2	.	TGTGCCAGCAGTCGGGGATTCACTAACTATGGCTACACCTTC	CASSRGFTNYGYTF
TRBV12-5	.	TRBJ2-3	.	TGTGCTAGTGGTTTGGCACCGACTAGATCTGGCACAGATACGCAGTATTTT	CASGLAPTRSGTDTQYF
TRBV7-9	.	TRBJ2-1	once	TGTGCCAGCTTGAGAGGGATCGACTACAATGAGCAGTTCTTC	CASLRGIDYNEQFF
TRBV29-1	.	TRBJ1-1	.	TGCAGCGTCTTCGGGGAGTCTGAAGCTTTCTTT	CSVFGESEAFF
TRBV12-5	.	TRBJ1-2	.	TGTGCTAGTGGTTTGGAGCCAGGGAACTATGGCTACACCTTC	CASGLEPGNYGYTF
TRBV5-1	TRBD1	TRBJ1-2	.	TGCGCCAGCAGCCAGCTGCCGGGACAGGGAGCGGATACCTTC	CASSQLPGQGADTF
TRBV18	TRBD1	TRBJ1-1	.	TGTGCCAGCTCACCGACCGGGACAGCCTTGAACACTGAAGCTTTCTTT	CASSPTGTALNTEAFF
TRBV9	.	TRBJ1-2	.	TGTGCCAGCAGCGTCTTCCAGGGCAAGTTGAACTACACCTTC	CASSVFQGKLNYTF
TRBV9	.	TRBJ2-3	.	TGTGCCAGCAGCGCGGAAGGGGGGAGTAGGGCAGATACGCAGTATTTT	CASSAEGGSRADTQYF
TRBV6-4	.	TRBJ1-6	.	TGTGCCAGCAGTGACTCGACGGGAACTCCCCTCCACTTT	CASSDSTGTPLHF
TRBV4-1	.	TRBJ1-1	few	TGCGCCAGCAGCCAAGTAAGGGGCGACACTGAAGCTTTCTTT	CASSQVRGDTEAFF
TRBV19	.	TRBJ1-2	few	TGTGCCAGTAGTAGTCGGCACGAACAGGCTCGATATGGCTACACCTTC	CASSSRHEQARYGYTF
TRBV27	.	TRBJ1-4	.	TGTGCCTCAGGCCAAACGCAAAGGCGTGAAAAACTGTTTTTT	CASGQTQRREKLFF
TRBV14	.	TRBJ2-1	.	TGTGCCAGCAGCCCACTAGAGGGGCGCAGTAATGAGCAGTTCTTC	CASSPLEGRSNEQFF
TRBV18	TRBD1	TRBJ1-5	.	TGTGCCAGCTCACACGGACAGGGGTCTGATCAGCCCCAGCATTTT	CASSHGQGSDQPQHF
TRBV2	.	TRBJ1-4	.	TGTGCCAGCAGTTGGACACCCGAGGTTGAAAAACTGTTTTTT	CASSWTPEVEKLFF
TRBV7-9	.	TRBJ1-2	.	TGTGCCAGCAGCGTAGAGTCCCACAACCGGGGCTACACCTTC	CASSVESHNRGYTF
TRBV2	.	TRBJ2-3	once	TGTGCCAGTCAGGTCGCCCGCACAGATACGCAGTATTTT	CASQVARTDTQYF
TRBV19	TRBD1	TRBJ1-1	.	TGTGCCAGTAGTGAGGACAGGGCCGACCTTTTGAACACTGAAGCTTTCTTT	CASSEDRADLLNTEAFF